The 4 T cell receptor beta chains reported below all come from one sample, sequenced in a study of molecular identifiers for immune sequencing clone quantification (dated by TCRdb to 2017 to 2018). Receptors were amplified or captured by PCR. The sequencer was a NextSeq 500. The public reads were quality trimmed at Q25 with fastp and then assembled into clones with MiXCR by TCRdb, keeping productive beta chains. Records with the same CDR3 protein are collapsed into one entry carrying the most frequent genes and DNA. The sample data list hundreds of thousands of distinct CDR3 sequences, and around 25% of these were observed just once. The top ten clonotypes cover about 0.78% of the sample. Sequencing was performed on naive CD8+ T cells from blood, with Jurkat cell RNA spiked in. The label giving this sample's cell subset or site can be read as: FACS-sorted CD8+CD4-CCR7+CD45RA+ naive T cells. The receptor set was obtained from a human donor in good health. Some libraries in this study had Jurkat cell RNA spiked in.

As concerns this clonotype: Germline and junction disagree at one end, which may indicate a read error. V gene TRBV6-2 or TRBV6-3 combines with J gene TRBJ2-6; 8 nucleotides line up with TRBD2. This CDR3 region has 16 residues. Germline loops: CDR1 MNHEY, CDR2 SVGEGT. The CDR3 DNA follows: TGTGCCAGCGAGCTGGCGGGAGGTGCTGGGGCCAACGTCCCGACTTTC. Translated: CASELAGGAGANVPTF.

The chain links TRBV7-3 to TRBJ2-5; D is perhaps TRBD2 (6 bases). Looked up from germline, CDR1 is SGHTA and CDR2 is FQGTGA. With 2 bases removed from V and 0 bases from J, the gap between germline ends came to 10 bases. This CDR3 has 15 amino acids. CDR3 region: CASSLGGGYQETQYF. DNA for the CDR3: TGTGCCAGCAGCTTAGGTGGGGGGTACCAAGAGACCCAGTACTTC.

This clonotype was detected a few times. The chain links TRBV11-2 to TRBJ2-2, with 9 bases aligning to TRBD2. CDR1 and CDR2 from the germline V gene are SGHAT and FQNNGV. V lost 7 bases and J lost 7; bases outside the gene matches: 13. This CDR3 contains 16 residues. CDR3: CASTTSSSGSVGELFF. The CDR3 nucleotides read TGTGCCAGCACCACCTCTAGTAGCGGGAGTGTCGGGGAGCTGTTTTTT.

Points on this clonotype: A much more abundant neighbour one base away suggests this may be a read error. The J gene is TRBJ1-2, the V gene TRBV6-2 or TRBV6-3; TRBD1 agrees at 7 bases. Germline V CDR1 and CDR2: MNHEY, SVGEGT. Unmatched junction bases numbered 4, after V lost 6 bases and J lost 3 bases. The length of the CDR3 is 13 residues. The CDR3 nucleotides are TGTGCCAGCAGCCCGGGACAGCACTATGGCTACACCTTC. Translating gives CASSPGQHYGYTF.